The clone carrying this TCR beta chain was recorded a few times. Germline V CDR1 and CDR2: SNHLY, FYNNEI. The CDR3 has 14 amino acids. Trimming removed 8 bases from V and 0 bases from J, with 13 bases in between. The source of the sample is a study of cytomegalovirus exposure and HLA in healthy donors. Primers: 60 Vbeta forward and 13 Jbeta reverse. Only in-frame clones appear in the TCRdb table, and some are missing; sequencing was by immunoSEQ multiplex PCR. In the table there are some 200,000 clones, roughly 68% of which are singletons. This TCR was recovered from a middle-aged man in good health and CMV-seropositive. Sequencing used PBMCs. The rearrangement uses TRBV2 and TRBJ1-2; unclear D gene. DNA for the CDR3: TGTGCCAGCCGTAGGAGAGAGGCTAACTATGGCTACACCTTC. It is translated as CASRRREANYGYTF.